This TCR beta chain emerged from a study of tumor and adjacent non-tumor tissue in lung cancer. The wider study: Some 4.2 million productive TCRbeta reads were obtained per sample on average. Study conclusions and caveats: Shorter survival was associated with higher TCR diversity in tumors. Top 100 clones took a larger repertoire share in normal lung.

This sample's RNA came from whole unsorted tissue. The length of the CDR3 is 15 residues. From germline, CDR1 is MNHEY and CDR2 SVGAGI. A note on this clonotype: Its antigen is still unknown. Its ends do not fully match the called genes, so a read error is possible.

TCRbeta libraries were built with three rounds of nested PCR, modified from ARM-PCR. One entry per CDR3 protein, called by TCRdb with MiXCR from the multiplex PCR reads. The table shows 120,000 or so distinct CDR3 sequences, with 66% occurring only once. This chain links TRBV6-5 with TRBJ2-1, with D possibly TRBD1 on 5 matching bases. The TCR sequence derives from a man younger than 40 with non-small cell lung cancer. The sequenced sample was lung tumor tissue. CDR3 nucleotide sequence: TGTGCCAGCAGTTACCAGGGTAGCTCCTACAAAGAGCAGTTCTTC. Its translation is CASSYQGSSYKEQFF.